Detailed here is one TCR beta chain. Its cognate antigen is unknown. Other DNA sequences of this sample code for an identical CDR3. The sample is drawn from a study of beta chain features in type 1 diabetes. Study-level findings and limits: More deletions and fewer insertions at VDJ junctions were seen in type 1 diabetes patients.

The CDR3 runs to 12 residues. V dropped 3 bases and J dropped 4; count of bases not matched to a gene: 0. Germline V CDR1 and CDR2: MDHEN, SYDVKM. Sequenced material consisted of expressed TCRB transcripts (all of the isolated RNA was reverse transcribed). Naive, central memory and regulatory T cell samples averaged roughly 3.7 million immunoSEQ reads each. TCRdb's table, derived via immunoSEQ multiplex PCR, lists solely in-frame clones and lacks some. The sample shows a few hundred thousand clones, 8% to 13% of them seen only once. This receptor was taken from a woman under 40 in good health. The chain combines TRBV28 with TRBJ2-7; 7 nucleotides match TRBD1. Source material: naive CD4+ T cells from blood. The CDR3 nucleotides are TGTGCCAGCAGTTTGGGACAGTACGAGCAGTACTTC. It specifies CASSLGQYEQYF.